One TCR beta chain is described in this entry. V lost 6 bases to trimming and J lost 3 bases; unmatched junction nucleotides: 12. This CDR3 comprises 17 residues. The germline V gene encodes CDR1 MNHEY and CDR2 SMNVEV (reference sequence). The data originate from a study of blood T cell repertoires in COVID-19. At the level of the study: Samples came from the United States, Italy and Spain, spanning acute and convalescent COVID-19. Sample material is recorded as cDNA or gDNA derived from T cells, B-cell-depleted T cells, or PBMCs.

Original processing notes: Amplification of reference gene primers provided the estimated nucleated cell counts. Clones were read by immunoSEQ multiplex PCR, and TCRdb kept only the in-frame ones, dropping some. V, J and clone size are those of that table, while D and trimming were read from the DNA. The sample lists 200,000 to 300,000 clones, around nine tenths occurring once. The V and J genes are TRBV27 and TRBJ2-7; 12 nucleotides match TRBD2. This TCR was sampled from a woman aged 55-70 years who had recovered from COVID-19. Sequencing used peripheral blood. The DNA of the CDR3 is TGTGCCAGCAGCCGGATACTAGCGGGGGGCCCAGTCTACGAGCAGTACTTC. Protein sequence: CASSRILAGGPVYEQYF.